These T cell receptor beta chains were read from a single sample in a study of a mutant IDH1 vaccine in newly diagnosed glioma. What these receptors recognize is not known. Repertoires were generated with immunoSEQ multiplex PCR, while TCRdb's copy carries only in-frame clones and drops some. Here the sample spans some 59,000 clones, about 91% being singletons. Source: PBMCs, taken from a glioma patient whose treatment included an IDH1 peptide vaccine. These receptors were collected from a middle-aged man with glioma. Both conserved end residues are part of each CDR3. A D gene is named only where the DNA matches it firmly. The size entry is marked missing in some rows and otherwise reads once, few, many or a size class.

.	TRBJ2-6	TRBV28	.	CASRRAMGPGANVLTF	TGTGCCAGCAGGCGAGCAATGGGTCCTGGGGCCAACGTCCTGACTTTC
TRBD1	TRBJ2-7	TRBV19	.	CASSIHNTGGSSYEQYF	TGTGCCAGTAGTATCCACAATACAGGGGGATCCTCCTACGAGCAGTACTTC
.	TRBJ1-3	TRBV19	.	CASSINGGERNTIYF	TGTGCCAGTAGTATTAATGGAGGTGAAAGAAACACCATATATTTT
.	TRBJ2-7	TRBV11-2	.	CASSLGGGTYEQYF	TGTGCCAGCAGCTTAGGAGGAGGGACCTACGAGCAGTACTTC
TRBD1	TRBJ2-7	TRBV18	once	CASSPARQGDYEQYF	TGTGCCAGCTCACCCGCCCGACAGGGGGACTACGAGCAGTACTTC
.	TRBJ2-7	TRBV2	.	CASSPRAGSSYEQYF	TGTGCCAGCAGCCCCAGGGCAGGGAGCTCCTACGAGCAGTACTTC
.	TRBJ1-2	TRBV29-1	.	CSVEKGPPLNYGYTF	TGCAGCGTTGAAAAAGGGCCTCCTCTGAACTATGGCTACACCTTC
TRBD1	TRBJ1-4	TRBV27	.	CASSLSLRTGHVPSTNEKLFF	TGTGCCAGCAGTTTATCCCTTCGGACAGGGCATGTTCCATCAACTAATGAAAAACTGTTTTTT
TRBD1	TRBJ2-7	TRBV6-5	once	CASRTTGTTYEQYF	TGTGCCAGCAGGACGACAGGGACAACCTACGAGCAGTACTTC
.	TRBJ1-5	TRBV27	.	CASSYRTPLGGNQPQHF	TGTGCCAGCAGTTACCGGACCCCGTTGGGAGGCAATCAGCCCCAGCATTTT
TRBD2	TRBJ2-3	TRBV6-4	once	CASSASGGADTQYF	TGTGCCAGCAGTGCTAGCGGGGGGGCAGATACGCAGTATTTT
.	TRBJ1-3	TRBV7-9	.	CASSFVVWPQSSGNTIYF	TGTGCCAGCAGTTTTGTAGTGTGGCCGCAGAGCTCTGGAAACACCATATATTTT
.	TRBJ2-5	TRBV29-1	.	CSVDRRLGQETQYF	TGCAGCGTTGATCGTAGACTAGGGCAAGAGACCCAGTACTTC
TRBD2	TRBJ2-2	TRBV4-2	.	CASCTQAGYTGELFF	TGTGCCAGCTGTACGCAAGCGGGATACACCGGGGAGCTGTTTTTT
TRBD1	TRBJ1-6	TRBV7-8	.	CASSLGFGQGNSPLHF	TGTGCCAGCAGCTTAGGCTTCGGACAGGGAAATTCACCCCTCCACTTT
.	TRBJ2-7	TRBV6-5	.	CASSRAGEQYF	TGTGCCAGCAGCCGGGCTGGGGAGCAGTACTTC
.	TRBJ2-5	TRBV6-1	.	CASFPRVSGTQYF	TGTGCCAGCTTTCCCAGGGTCTCCGGAACCCAGTACTTC
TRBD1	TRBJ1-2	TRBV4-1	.	CASSHLLALGQLFYGYTF	TGCGCCAGCAGCCACCTCCTGGCCCTGGGACAGTTATTCTATGGCTACACCTTC
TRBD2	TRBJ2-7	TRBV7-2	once	CASSLARIAGGPYEQYF	TGTGCCAGCAGCTTAGCGCGTATAGCGGGAGGGCCCTACGAGCAGTACTTC
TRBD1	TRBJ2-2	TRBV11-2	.	CASSSKGATTGELFF	TGTGCCAGCAGCTCAAAGGGGGCGACCACCGGGGAGCTGTTTTTT
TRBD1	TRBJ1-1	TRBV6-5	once	CASSRLTGRTTEAFF	TGTGCCAGCAGTCGATTGACAGGGAGGACCACTGAAGCTTTCTTT
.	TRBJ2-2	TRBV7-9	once	CASSFGEMTGELFF	TGTGCCAGCAGCTTTGGCGAGATGACCGGGGAGCTGTTTTTT
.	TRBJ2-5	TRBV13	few	CASSLEAEETQYF	TGTGCCAGCAGCTTAGAGGCGGAAGAGACCCAGTACTTC
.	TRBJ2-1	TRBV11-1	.	CASSFGTRSSNEQFF	TGTGCCAGCAGCTTCGGGACACGCTCTTCGAATGAGCAGTTCTTC
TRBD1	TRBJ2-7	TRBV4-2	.	CASSQGTGGFHYEQYF	TGTGCCAGCAGCCAAGGAACAGGGGGCTTTCACTACGAGCAGTACTTC
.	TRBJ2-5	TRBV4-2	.	CASSQGLVRGGQETQYF	TGTGCCAGCAGCCAAGGACTTGTAAGGGGGGGACAAGAGACCCAGTACTTC
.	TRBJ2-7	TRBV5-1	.	CASSSDFHEQYF	TGCGCCAGCAGCTCGGACTTCCACGAGCAGTACTTC
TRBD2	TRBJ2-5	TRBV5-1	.	CASSERGGATKETQYF	TGCGCCAGCAGCGAGCGGGGAGGGGCCACTAAAGAGACCCAGTACTTC
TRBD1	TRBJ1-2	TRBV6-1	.	CASSDDWTGLDGYTF	TGTGCCAGCAGTGACGACTGGACAGGGTTAGATGGCTACACCTTC
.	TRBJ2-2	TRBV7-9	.	CASSPPTSRTGELFF	TGTGCCAGCAGCCCCCCGACTAGTCGTACCGGGGAGCTGTTTTTT
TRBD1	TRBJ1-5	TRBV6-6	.	CASGPRTGLNQPQHF	TGTGCCAGCGGACCTCGGACAGGGCTCAATCAGCCCCAGCATTTT
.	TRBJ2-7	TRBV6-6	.	CASSPEGWSSYEQYF	TGTGCCAGCAGCCCGGAGGGATGGAGCTCCTACGAGCAGTACTTC
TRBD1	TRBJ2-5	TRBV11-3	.	CASSLGPGQGEETQYF	TGTGCCAGCAGCTTAGGCCCGGGACAGGGTGAAGAGACCCAGTACTTC
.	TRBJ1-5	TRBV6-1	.	CASSENQQYSNQPQHF	TGTGCCAGCAGTGAAAATCAACAATATAGCAATCAGCCCCAGCATTTT
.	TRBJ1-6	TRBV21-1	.	CASFGRRTYNSPLHF	TGTGCCAGCTTCGGACGACGAACCTATAATTCACCCCTCCACTTT
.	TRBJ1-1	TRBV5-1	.	CASSLGKGNTEAFF	TGCGCCAGCAGCTTGGGTAAGGGAAACACTGAAGCTTTCTTT
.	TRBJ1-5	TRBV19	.	CASSSLGVPQHF	TGTGCCAGTAGTTCCCTGGGCGTGCCCCAGCATTTT
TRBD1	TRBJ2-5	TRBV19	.	CASSLAGTEGETQYF	TGTGCCAGTAGCCTGGCCGGGACAGAGGGAGAGACCCAGTACTTC
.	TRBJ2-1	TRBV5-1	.	CASSQSSYNEQFF	TGCGCCAGCAGTCAGAGCTCCTACAATGAGCAGTTCTTC
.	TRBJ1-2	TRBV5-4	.	CASSFYGAHYGYTF	TGTGCCAGCAGCTTTTACGGGGCACACTATGGCTACACCTTC
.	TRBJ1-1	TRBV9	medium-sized	CASSVGWAGSNTEAFF	TGTGCCAGCAGCGTAGGTTGGGCAGGATCGAACACTGAAGCTTTCTTT
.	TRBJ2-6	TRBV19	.	CASSTGQPISSGANVLTF	TGTGCCAGTAGTACTGGACAGCCGATTTCCTCTGGGGCCAACGTCCTGACTTTC
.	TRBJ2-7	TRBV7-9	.	CASNPNGGEQYF	TGTGCCAGCAACCCCAATGGAGGCGAGCAGTACTTC
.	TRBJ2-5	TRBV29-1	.	CSVGEQETQYF	TGCAGCGTGGGGGAACAAGAGACCCAGTACTTC